This TCR beta chain stems from a study of PD-1 blockade in mismatch repair-deficient tumors. Data came from immunoSEQ multiplex PCR; TCRdb stores just in-frame clones and leaves some out. The data contain some 100,000 clones, over 75% of them singletons. Trimming shortened V by 6 bases and J by 4 bases, and 12 bases separated the two germline ends. CDR3 length equals 13 residues. CDR1 SGHTA and CDR2 FQGTGA come from the germline V gene. This specimen was peripheral blood, taken 35 to 37 weeks after starting pembrolizumab. This sequence originates from an adult with mismatch repair-deficient cancer. V usage is TRBV7-3 and J usage is TRBJ1-2; a possible D gene is TRBD1 (6 bases). The CDR3 region is CASSFGQPYGYTF. The CDR3 DNA reads as TGTGCCAGCAGTTTCGGACAGCCCTATGGCTACACCTTC. Full variable domain (outside the CDR3, taken from reference TRBV7-3 and TRBJ1-2): GAGVSQTPSNKVTEKGKYVELRCDPISGHTALYWYRQSLGQGPEFLIYFQGTGAADDSGLPNDRFFAVRPEGSVSTLKIQRTERGDSAVYLCASSFGQPYGYTFGSGTRLTVV.